These 9 T cell receptor beta chains originate from one sample sequenced in a study of blood T cell repertoires in COVID-19. Method: immunoSEQ multiplex PCR; TCRdb's copy keeps in-frame clones and lacks some. The sample consists of 130,000 or so clones, just over 85% of them appearing once. Sequenced: peripheral blood. These receptors were taken from a woman aged 60-70 years with acute or convalescent COVID-19.

The genes are TRBV4-3 and TRBJ1-5; TRBD1 matches 9 bases. Germline V gives CDR1 LGHNA, CDR2 YSLEER. The junction had 7 bases not matched to a gene; V was cut back by 1 base and J by 6 bases. This CDR3 is 16 amino acids long. The CDR3: CASSQGGQGSFQPQHF. CDR3 in DNA: TGCGCCAGCAGCCAAGGGGGACAGGGTAGTTTTCAGCCCCAGCATTTT.

V and J are TRBV28 and TRBJ2-7, with 10 bases that match TRBD2. The germline gives CDR1 MDHEN, CDR2 SYDVKM. The ends lost 5 bases at V and 4 bases at J; junction bases unmatched: 2. The CDR3 has 13 residues. The CDR3 bases are TGTGCCAGCAGTGGGACTAGCGTGTACGAGCAGTACTTC. This translates into CASSGTSVYEQYF. Combining the CDR3 with reference TRBV28 and TRBJ2-7 gives the whole variable domain DVKVTQSSRYLVKRTGEKVFLECVQDMDHENMFWYRQDPGLGLRLIYFSYDVKMKEKGDIPEGYSVSREKKERFSLILESASTNQTSMYLCASSGTSVYEQYFGPGTRLTVT.

This clone was seen once. V is TRBV7-2 and J is TRBJ1-6; D perhaps matches TRBD1 (6 bases). The CDR3 covers 14 residues. The ends were cut back, 6 bases at V and 9 bases at J, with 15 bases in the middle. Germline values: CDR1 SGHTA, CDR2 FQGNSA. CDR3 sequence reads: CASSLPDRISPLHF. DNA for the CDR3: TGTGCCAGCAGTCTTCCCGACAGGATTTCACCCCTCCACTTT.

The chain couples TRBV20-1 to TRBJ2-7, with a weak D call TRBD1 (6 bases). V shed 6 bases and J shed 3 bases, with 9 bases lying between them. Germline CDR1 reads DFQATT; CDR2 reads SNEGSKA (reference sequence). The CDR3 is 11 amino acids. The CDR3 spells CSAWDNYEQYF. The CDR3 DNA follows: TGCAGTGCCTGGGACAACTACGAGCAGTACTTC.

The chain combines TRBV6-1 with TRBJ1-2, with a weak D call TRBD1 (5 bases). This CDR3 is 19 amino acids long. V was shortened by 1 base and J by 4 bases, with 25 bases between the two germline ends. The V gene's germline CDR1 is MNHNS and CDR2 SASEGT. CDR3 bases: TGTGCCAGCAGTGAAGATCCCCGCCAGGGCGTGAGTCTAGGCTATGGCTACACCTTC. Translation gives CASSEDPRQGVSLGYGYTF.

The chain couples TRBV7-3 to TRBJ1-3; D might be TRBD1 (6 bases). Germline CDR1 reads SGHTA; CDR2 reads FQGTGA. V lost 4 bases and J 0 bases, leaving 16 bases between the germline ends. CDR3 length equals 17 residues. CDR3 amino acids: CASSSPQIGGSGNTIYF. CDR3 DNA sequence: TGTGCCAGCAGCTCCCCACAGATAGGGGGCTCTGGAAACACCATATATTTT.

Notes on this clone: Other DNA variants within this sample encode the same CDR3. The CDR3 nucleotides read TGTGCCAGCAGTTCCGTGAGTTCCTACGAGCAGTACTTC. It encodes CASSSVSSYEQYF. The chain has TRBV5-6 and TRBJ2-7; D gene ambiguous. The germline V gene has CDR1 SGHDT and CDR2 YYEEEE. Trimming removed 5 bases at V and 1 base at J, with 10 bases between. This CDR3 region has 13 residues.

The chain is built from TRBV9 and TRBJ2-7; 10 bases line up with TRBD2. V dropped 5 bases and J dropped 3; count of bases not matched to a gene: 2. This CDR3 has 13 amino acids. CDR1 and CDR2 from the germline V gene are SGDLS and YYNGEE. The DNA for the CDR3 is TGTGCCAGCAGGGCTAGCGGGAGCTACGAGCAGTACTTC. Translating gives CASRASGSYEQYF.

This rearrangement joins TRBV18 to TRBJ2-2; 11 bases are shared with TRBD2. The ends lost 6 bases at V and 3 bases at J; junction bases unmatched: 12. The V gene's germline CDR1 is KGHSH and CDR2 LQKENI. The CDR3 is made up of 18 amino acids. CDR3 nucleotides: TGTGCCAGCTCTACGTCGGTAGCGGGGGGGCCCGACACCGGGGAGCTGTTTTTT. Encoded protein: CASSTSVAGGPDTGELFF.